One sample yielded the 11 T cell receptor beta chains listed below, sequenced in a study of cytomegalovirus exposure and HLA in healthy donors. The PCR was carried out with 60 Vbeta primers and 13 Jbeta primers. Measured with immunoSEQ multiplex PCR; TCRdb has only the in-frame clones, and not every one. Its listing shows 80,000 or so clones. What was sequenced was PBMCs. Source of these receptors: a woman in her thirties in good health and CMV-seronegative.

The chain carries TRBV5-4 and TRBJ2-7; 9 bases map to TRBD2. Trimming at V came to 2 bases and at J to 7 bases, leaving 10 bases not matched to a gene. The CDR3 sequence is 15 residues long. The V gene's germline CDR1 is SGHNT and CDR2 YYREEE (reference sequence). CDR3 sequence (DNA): TGTGCCAGCAGCTTAGGCGGGAGGGCCAAATTGGAGCAGTACTTC. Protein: CASSLGGRAKLEQYF.

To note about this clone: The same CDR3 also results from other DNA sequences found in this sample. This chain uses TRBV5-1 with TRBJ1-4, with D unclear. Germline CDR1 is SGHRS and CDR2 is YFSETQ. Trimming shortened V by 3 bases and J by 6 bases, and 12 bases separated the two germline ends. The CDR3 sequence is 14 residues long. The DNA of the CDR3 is TGCGCCAGCAGCTCGGGAAGGGCGGATGAAAAACTGTTTTTT. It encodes CASSSGRADEKLFF.

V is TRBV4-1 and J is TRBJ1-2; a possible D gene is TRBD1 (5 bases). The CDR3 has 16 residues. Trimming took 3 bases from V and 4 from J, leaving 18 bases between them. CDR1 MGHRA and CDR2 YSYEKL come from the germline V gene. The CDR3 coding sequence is TGCGCCAGCAGCCAGACTGACAGACCCTACCGCTATGGCTACACCTTC. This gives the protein CASSQTDRPYRYGYTF.

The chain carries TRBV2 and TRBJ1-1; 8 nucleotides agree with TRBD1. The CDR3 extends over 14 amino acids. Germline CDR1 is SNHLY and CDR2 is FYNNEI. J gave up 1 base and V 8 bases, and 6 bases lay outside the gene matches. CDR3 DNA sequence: TGTGCCAGCGATCCTACAGGGGGGAACACTGAAGCTTTCTTT. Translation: CASDPTGGNTEAFF.

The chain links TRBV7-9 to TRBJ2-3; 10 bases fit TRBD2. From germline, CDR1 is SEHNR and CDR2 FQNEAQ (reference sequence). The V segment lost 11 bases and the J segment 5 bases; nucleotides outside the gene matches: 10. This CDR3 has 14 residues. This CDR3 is CASQERGGKDTQYF. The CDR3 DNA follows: TGTGCCTCACAGGAGCGGGGGGGCAAAGATACGCAGTATTTT.

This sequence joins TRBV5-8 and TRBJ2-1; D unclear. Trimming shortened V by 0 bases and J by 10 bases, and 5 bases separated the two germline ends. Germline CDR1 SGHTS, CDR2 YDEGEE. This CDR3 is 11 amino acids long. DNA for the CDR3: TGTGCCAGCAGCTTGGGCCGGGAGCAGTTCTTC. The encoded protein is CASSLGREQFF.

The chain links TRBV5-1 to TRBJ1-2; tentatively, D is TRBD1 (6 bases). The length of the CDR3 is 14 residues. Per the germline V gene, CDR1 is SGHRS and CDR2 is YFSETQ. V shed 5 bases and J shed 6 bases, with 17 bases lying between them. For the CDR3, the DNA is TGCGCCAGCAGTCCGGGACACCCGACCGATGGCTACACCTTC. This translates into CASSPGHPTDGYTF.

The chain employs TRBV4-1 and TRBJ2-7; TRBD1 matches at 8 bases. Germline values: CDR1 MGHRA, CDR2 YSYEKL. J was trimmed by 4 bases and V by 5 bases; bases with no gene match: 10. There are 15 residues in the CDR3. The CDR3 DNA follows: TGCGCCAGCAGCGGCCGGGCAGGGGGCTTTTACGAGCAGTACTTC. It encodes CASSGRAGGFYEQYF.

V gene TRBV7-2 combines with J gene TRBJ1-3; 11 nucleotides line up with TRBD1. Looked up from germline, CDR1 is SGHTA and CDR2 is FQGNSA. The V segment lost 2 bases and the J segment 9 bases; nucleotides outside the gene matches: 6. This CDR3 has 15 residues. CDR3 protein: CASSLQGQGETTIYF. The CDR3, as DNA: TGTGCCAGCAGCTTACAGGGACAGGGGGAGACCACCATATATTTT.

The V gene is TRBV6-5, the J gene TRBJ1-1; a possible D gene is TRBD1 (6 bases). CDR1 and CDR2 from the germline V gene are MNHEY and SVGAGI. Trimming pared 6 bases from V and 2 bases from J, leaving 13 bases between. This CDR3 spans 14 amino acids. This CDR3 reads CASSPGGGNTEAFF. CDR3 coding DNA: TGTGCCAGCAGCCCCGGGGGGGGCAACACTGAAGCTTTCTTT.

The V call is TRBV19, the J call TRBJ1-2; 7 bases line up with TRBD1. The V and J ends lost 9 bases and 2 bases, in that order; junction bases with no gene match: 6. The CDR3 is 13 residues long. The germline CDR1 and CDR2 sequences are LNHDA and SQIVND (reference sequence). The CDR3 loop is CASLGQENYGYTF. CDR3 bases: TGTGCCAGCCTCGGACAGGAAAACTATGGCTACACCTTC.